This T cell receptor beta chain comes out of a study of quantifying T cell responses using KT2 cells. Overall study: cDNA was made from DNase-treated RNA using alpha and beta constant primers.

Each cDNA got a UMI-containing oligo ligated at its 3' end. First-round PCR used around 4 cycles and beta primers RC1.1 and RC1.2 covering TRBC1 and TRBC2. TCRdb independently ran MiXCR on the UMI-ligation and nested PCR reads; one entry per CDR3 protein. The repertoire holds fewer than 60,000 distinct CDR3 sequences, with roughly 12% as singletons. The CDR3 is 12 amino acids. Trimming removed 7 bases from V and 5 bases from J, with 9 bases in between. CDR1 and CDR2 from the germline V gene are MNHEY and SVGEGT. The table lists this clonotype with a few counts. Known numbers of the T cell clone KT2 were added to PBMC.

What was sequenced was PBMCs spiked with cells of the T cell clone KT2. This TCR came from a human donor. The chain couples TRBV6-2 or TRBV6-3 to TRBJ1-5; D is possibly TRBD1 (6 bases). As DNA, the CDR3 is TGTGCCAGCAAAAGGGGGGATCAGCCCCAGCATTTT. Protein: CASKRGDQPQHF.